One and the same sample provided the 29 T cell receptor beta chains below, sequenced in a study of post-analysis software for immune sequencing data. Notes on the study in general: There were roughly five TRBV segments more frequent in patients than controls, and TRBV5-6, TRBV5-1 and TRBV20-1 were among them.

For these TCRs, the target antigens are not known. Unique-molecular-identifier-tagged TCR beta cDNA libraries were used. TCRdb reanalysed the PCR reads using MiXCR and keeps one entry per CDR3 protein. This sample has 380,000 or so distinct CDR3 sequences, with about a third found just once. The sequencing input was blood. These receptors came from a girl between 10 and 17 years old with multiple sclerosis.

The table lists this clonotype with a count of one. The CDR3 bases are TGTGCCAGCAGCGGGCCACCGGGAGCTTTCTTT. Protein: CASSGPPGAFF. The V and J genes are TRBV27 and TRBJ1-1; no reliable D call. Per the germline V gene, CDR1 is MNHEY and CDR2 is SMNVEV (reference sequence). With 6 bases removed from V and 10 bases from J, the gap between germline ends came to 12 bases. The CDR3 covers 11 residues.

This chain uses TRBV12-3 or TRBV12-4 with TRBJ1-4, with D possibly matching TRBD1 (5 bases). The CDR3 loop spans 14 amino acids. CDR3 coding DNA: TGTGGGTCACATTCCGGAGACTGGGGGGAAAAACTGTTTTTT. Translating gives CGSHSGDWGEKLFF.

This chain connects TRBV3-1 to TRBJ2-7, with D unresolved. Trimming shortened V by 3 bases and J by 5 bases, and 8 bases separated the two germline ends. The CDR3 length is 12 residues. Looked up from germline, CDR1 is LGHDT and CDR2 is YNNKEL (reference sequence). The CDR3 bases are TGTGCCAGCAGCCATGATCGGGACGAGCAGTACTTC. Translation gives CASSHDRDEQYF.

The rearrangement uses TRBV3-1 and TRBJ1-2; D unclear. Germline V CDR1 and CDR2: LGHDT, YNNKEL (reference sequence). The CDR3 consists of 13 residues. V shed 1 base and J shed 4 bases, with 7 bases lying between them. The CDR3 DNA follows: TGTGCCAGCAGCCAAGCGCATCTCTATGGCTACACCTTC. It translates to CASSQAHLYGYTF.

V usage is TRBV28 and J usage is TRBJ1-5, with D perhaps TRBD1 (6 bases). Looked up from germline, CDR1 is MDHEN and CDR2 is SYDVKM. V was pared by 2 bases and J by 0 bases, with 11 bases between. This CDR3 region has 16 residues. The CDR3 DNA reads TGTGCCAGCAGTTTACCGACAGGTTATAGCAATCAGCCCCAGCATTTT. Translated: CASSLPTGYSNQPQHF.

The chain links TRBV29-1 to TRBJ2-7, with D unresolved. V was shortened by 1 base and J by 7 bases, with 11 bases between the two germline ends. In germline, CDR1 is SQVTM, CDR2 ANQGSEA. This CDR3 spans 12 amino acids. The CDR3, as DNA: TGCAGCGTTGAAGTTGAGGCGGAGGAGCAGTACTTC. This sequence encodes CSVEVEAEEQYF.

The chain uses TRBV7-2 and TRBJ1-2; possible D gene TRBD1, 6 bases. Deletions cut 5 bases from V and 0 bases from J, with 13 bases between. The CDR3 has 15 residues. Germline CDR1 is SGHTA and CDR2 is FQGNSA. CDR3 sequence: CASSTGQPANYGYTF. CDR3 DNA sequence: TGTGCCAGCAGCACCGGACAGCCCGCTAACTATGGCTACACCTTC.

The chain couples TRBV25-1 to TRBJ1-4, with 7 bases matching TRBD1. The germline V gene encodes CDR1 MGHDK and CDR2 SYGVNS. There are 16 residues in the CDR3. V was pared by 3 bases and J by 4 bases, with 8 bases of the junction left unmatched. CDR3 in amino acids: CASSDGLTGSNEKLFF. Written as DNA, the CDR3 is TGTGCCAGCAGTGATGGGTTGACAGGGAGTAATGAAAAACTGTTTTTT.

This clonotype has ten or more counts. The chain couples TRBV4-3 to TRBJ2-5, with 9 bases aligning to TRBD1. Germline CDR1 and CDR2: LGHNA and YSLEER. This CDR3 has 14 amino acids. Trimming cost V 4 bases and J 5 bases; bases outside gene matches: 5. The CDR3 region has the DNA TGCGCCAGCAGCCGGGGACAGGGATGGGAGACCCAGTACTTC. Its translation: CASSRGQGWETQYF.

This clonotype was recorded at least ten times. The rearrangement links TRBV4-1 to TRBJ2-3; the D is unclear. Germline values: CDR1 MGHRA, CDR2 YSYEKL. Deletions cut 2 bases from V and 5 bases from J, with 5 bases between. The CDR3 extends over 12 amino acids. The CDR3 nucleotides are TGCGCCAGCAGCCAACCTGAAGATACGCAGTATTTT. Translating it yields CASSQPEDTQYF.

The V call is TRBV3-1, the J call TRBJ1-6, with 9 bases that match TRBD1. V was pared by 3 bases and J by 11 bases, with 8 bases of the junction left unmatched. Germline V gene sequence: CDR1 LGHDT, CDR2 YNNKEL (reference sequence). The CDR3 contains 15 residues. The CDR3 bases are TGTGCCAGCAGCCAGGACTGGACAGGGGTGCCACCCCTCCACTTT. This encodes CASSQDWTGVPPLHF.

V is TRBV12-3 or TRBV12-4 and J is TRBJ1-2, with TRBD1 matching over 9 bases. The CDR3 consists of 15 residues. The V and J ends lost 3 bases and 5 bases, in that order; junction bases with no gene match: 7. Here the CDR3 reads CASSFGTGKDYGYTF. CDR3 bases: TGTGCCAGCAGTTTCGGGACAGGGAAGGATTATGGCTACACCTTC.

The J gene is TRBJ1-5, the V gene TRBV27; TRBD1 is a possible D gene (5 bases). CDR3 length: 14 residues. Germline values: CDR1 MNHEY, CDR2 SMNVEV (reference sequence). V was cut by 3 bases and J by 5 bases, with 11 bases left in between. CDR3: CASSLAGPHQPQHF. The CDR3 DNA follows: TGTGCCAGCAGTTTGGCAGGGCCCCATCAGCCCCAGCATTTT.

On this clonotype itself: The germline gene is not matched at one end of the junction; a read error may be the cause. The chain joins TRBV6-1 to TRBJ2-1; 8 nucleotides match TRBD2. Looked up from germline, CDR1 is MNHNS and CDR2 is SASEGT. The CDR3 is 15 residues long. The CDR3 sequence is CACSRTSYSYNEQFF. The DNA of the CDR3 is TGTGCCTGCAGTCGGACTAGCTACTCCTACAATGAGCAGTTCTTC.

This clonotype has just a few counts. The J gene is TRBJ2-1, the V gene TRBV7-2; 7 bases fit TRBD1. This CDR3 spans 17 amino acids. From germline, CDR1 is SGHTA and CDR2 FQGNSA. V gave up 3 bases and J gave up 5 bases; unmatched junction bases: 13. The CDR3 region is CASSFRQGRTVDNEQFF. The DNA of the CDR3 is TGTGCCAGCAGCTTTAGACAGGGTCGTACCGTTGACAATGAGCAGTTCTTC.

The CDR3: CASSLGHGEIDQPQHF. The CDR3 coding sequence is TGTGCCAGCAGCTTGGGGCATGGGGAAATTGATCAGCCCCAGCATTTT. J is TRBJ1-5 and V is TRBV7-9, with a tentative D call TRBD1 (5 bases). Germline-derived CDR1 and CDR2 are SEHNR and FQNEAQ (reference sequence). CDR3 length equals 16 residues. Trimming left V 3 bases short and J 5 bases short, with 17 bases between.

V and J are TRBV20-1 and TRBJ2-3, with 8 nucleotides matching TRBD1. The length of the CDR3 is 19 residues. Germline lookup yields CDR1 DFQATT and CDR2 SNEGSKA (reference sequence). V lost 5 bases to trimming and J lost 1 base; unmatched junction nucleotides: 20. CDR3 sequence reads: CSAPASRDRPNLGTDTQYF. The CDR3 DNA reads TGCAGTGCTCCCGCATCCCGGGACAGGCCCAATCTGGGCACAGATACGCAGTATTTT.

The V gene is TRBV7-9, the J gene TRBJ2-7; D is unclear. Trimming removed 5 bases from V and 2 bases from J, with 13 bases in between. The CDR3 covers 14 residues. CDR1 SEHNR and CDR2 FQNEAQ come from the germline V gene (reference sequence). The CDR3 loop reads CASSHEGRAYEQYF. The CDR3 DNA follows: TGTGCCAGCAGCCATGAAGGACGTGCCTACGAGCAGTACTTC.

The chain is built from TRBV5-1 and TRBJ2-3, with 14 bases that match TRBD2. Germline values: CDR1 SGHRS, CDR2 YFSETQ. The CDR3 sequence is 17 residues long. The V gene end was trimmed by 0 bases and the J gene end by 2 bases; junction bases not matched to a gene: 2. CDR3 in amino acids: CASSLEGLAGATDTQYF. The CDR3 DNA reads as TGCGCCAGCAGCTTGGAGGGACTAGCGGGAGCCACAGATACGCAGTATTTT.

The sample holds a few counts of this clonotype. The genes are TRBV2 and TRBJ1-2; D gene uncertain. CDR1 and CDR2 from the germline V gene are SNHLY and FYNNEI. The V end was cut by 8 bases, the J end by 8 bases, with 18 bases between. The CDR3 spans 13 residues. The CDR3: CASVLIGDLGYTF. CDR3 in DNA: TGTGCCAGCGTACTGATCGGGGATCTGGGCTACACCTTC.

A note on this clonotype: The junction departs from germline at one end; a sequencing error may be responsible. This chain links TRBV29-1 with TRBJ1-1; D is ambiguous. This CDR3 is 12 amino acids long. Germline values: CDR1 SQVTM, CDR2 ANQGSEA. CDR3 sequence reads: CSVEGLNTEAFF. The CDR3 region has the DNA TGCAGCGTTGAAGGTCTTAACACTGAGGCTTTCTTT.

V usage is TRBV9 and J usage is TRBJ2-1; D may match TRBD1 or TRBD2 (5 bases each). CDR1 and CDR2 (germline): SGDLS, YYNGEE. The germline V and J ends were trimmed by 0 bases and 7 bases, with 14 bases remaining between them. The CDR3 is 15 residues long. This CDR3 is CASSVVGDRLNEQFF. DNA of the CDR3: TGTGCCAGCAGCGTAGTGGGGGATAGGCTGAATGAGCAGTTCTTC.

This clonotype occurred a few times. The chain's CDR3 is CASSLWPGGNNEQFF. CDR3 sequence (DNA): TGTGCCAGCAGCTTATGGCCGGGGGGGAACAATGAGCAGTTCTTC. V is TRBV7-2 and J is TRBJ2-1; TRBD2 matches 8 bases. The CDR3 has 15 residues. V shed 2 bases and J 5 bases; nucleotides not matched to a gene: 5. Germline V gene data show CDR1 as SGHTA and CDR2 as FQGNSA.

This clonotype was observed a handful of times. The rearrangement links TRBV20-1 to TRBJ1-1; the D is unclear. The CDR3 spans 14 residues. Germline loops: CDR1 DFQATT, CDR2 SNEGSKA (reference sequence). The DNA of the CDR3 is TGCAACCCTAGGGTTGGTGGTGGGAACACTGAAGCTTTCTTT. Amino acid sequence: CNPRVGGGNTEAFF.

V and J are TRBV12-3 or TRBV12-4 and TRBJ1-1; D is undetermined. The CDR3 contains 13 residues. V was cut by 2 bases and J by 5 bases, with 9 bases left in between. This CDR3 reads CASSLLGRTEAFF. In nucleotides, the CDR3 is TGTGCCAGCAGTTTATTAGGGAGGACTGAAGCTTTCTTT.

Only one count was recorded for this clonotype. The chain employs TRBV4-3 and TRBJ2-3, with 7 positions matching TRBD1. CDR1 and CDR2 (germline): LGHNA, YSLEER. This CDR3 spans 14 amino acids. Trimming removed 1 base from V and 8 bases from J; junction bases left unmatched: 6. CDR3 in amino acids: CASSQGHNRGTQYF. CDR3 bases: TGCGCCAGCAGCCAAGGGCACAACAGGGGTACGCAGTATTTT.

This clonotype was observed a handful of times. V usage is TRBV24-1 and J usage is TRBJ2-3; D is unclear. Trimming removed 4 bases from V and 2 bases from J, with 6 bases in between. This CDR3 is 13 amino acids long. Germline values: CDR1 KGHDR, CDR2 SFDVKD. In nucleotides, the CDR3 is TGTGCCACCAGTGAGGACCACACAGATACGCAGTATTTT. Protein: CATSEDHTDTQYF.

The chain uses TRBV18 and TRBJ2-5; maybe TRBD1 (5 bases). CDR3 size: 13 residues. Per germline, CDR1 KGHSH and CDR2 LQKENI. The V and J ends lost 2 bases and 3 bases respectively, with 7 bases between them. CDR3 nucleotide sequence: TGTGCCAGCTCACCATTAGGGGAAGAGACCCAGTACTTC. Protein product: CASSPLGEETQYF.

This clonotype has at least ten counts. The chain links TRBV15 to TRBJ2-3, with a possible D match to TRBD2 (6 bases). CDR1 is LNHNV and CDR2 is YYDKDF in the germline V gene (reference sequence). V was shortened by 3 bases and J by 2 bases, with 12 bases between the two germline ends. The CDR3 covers 15 residues. CDR3 nucleotide sequence: TGTGCCACCAGCAGGGGCCGGGGGTCCACAGATACGCAGTATTTT. It specifies CATSRGRGSTDTQYF.